This T cell receptor beta chain was sequenced for a study of shared clonotypes between healthy human individuals. Study as a whole: Per donor, three plates held CD4 naive cells, three held CD4 memory, two held CD8 naive and one held CD8 memory. General study results and limits: The study found about 5% of naive CD4 clonotypes shared across a handful of donors.

The protocol was immunoSEQ multiplex PCR, while the TCRdb copy is restricted to in-frame clones and leaves out a portion. The table includes around 2.1 million clones, almost 96% detected once. For this clone: Its antigen is not identified.

The sequence was collected from a man between 18 and 29 years old in good health. Sample: naive CD4+ T cells sorted from blood. As to subset: CD45RA+ positively selected.

In nucleotides, the CDR3 is TGTGCCAGCAGCCTAGGGATGGTGGGAGTAAGCACAGATACGCAGTATTTT. This translates into CASSLGMVGVSTDTQYF. This chain uses TRBV7-2 with TRBJ2-3; possibly TRBD2 for D (5 bases). The germline V gene has CDR1 SGHTA and CDR2 FQGNSA. V was trimmed by 5 bases and J by 0 bases, leaving 18 bases between them. The length of the CDR3 is 17 residues.